The rows below give T cell receptor beta chains drawn from one sample of a study of T cells after yellow fever vaccination. One entry per CDR3 protein results from TCRdb running MiXCR on the 5' RACE reads. The sample lists about 350,000 distinct CDR3 sequences, approximately 10% occurring once. The sequencing here drew on PBMCs, taken on the day of the first yellow fever vaccination. Source of these receptors: a man aged 18 to 29 who received the YFV17D yellow fever vaccine. The conserved cysteine and the conserved F or W are not part of the CDR3 here. The order of the fields is CDR3 protein, V gene, D gene, J gene. The D gene is left open where the match is weak.

ASSPGQGITYNEQF	TRBV5-8	TRBD1	TRBJ2-1
ASSQVGVSGKLF	TRBV14	.	TRBJ1-4
ASIRQKETQY	TRBV6-9	.	TRBJ2-5
ASRGEGRQPQH	TRBV12-3/TRBV12-4	.	TRBJ1-5
ASNGGYTEAF	TRBV19	.	TRBJ1-1
ASSLALDRVVRGEQF	TRBV5-1	TRBD1	TRBJ2-1
ASSLTRDTQY	TRBV14	.	TRBJ2-3
ASSQGGGLDTEAF	TRBV3-1	.	TRBJ1-1
ASSPRATDTQY	TRBV18	.	TRBJ2-3
ASSLTSANNEQF	TRBV5-1	TRBD2	TRBJ2-1
ASSYGLGALNEQF	TRBV6-2/TRBV6-3	TRBD2	TRBJ2-1
SVAQAPSDIQY	TRBV29-1	.	TRBJ2-4
ASSLYPNRNSEDEQF	TRBV7-3	.	TRBJ2-1
SARDPGTGGSTGELF	TRBV20-1	TRBD1	TRBJ2-2